Listed below are T cell receptor beta chains from one sample, sequenced in a study of blood T cell repertoires in COVID-19. Measured with immunoSEQ multiplex PCR; TCRdb has only the in-frame clones, and not every one. The data contain 200,000 to 250,000 clones, less than 85% of them singletons. Sequenced sample: peripheral blood. These receptors were obtained from a woman of 80 years or more with COVID-19, enrolled during active disease. CDR3s include the opening cysteine and the closing phenylalanine or tryptophan. Fields, in order: V gene, J gene, clone size, D gene, CDR3 protein, CDR3 DNA. The D gene is left open where the match is weak. A clone size is listed for some rows: how often the clone was seen (once, few, many), or a class if it is expanded.

TRBV6-5	TRBJ1-5	.	.	CASVVTSSNQPQHF	TGTGCCAGCGTGGTTACTAGTAGCAATCAGCCCCAGCATTTT
TRBV2	TRBJ2-7	many	.	CASSEAPGGSTYEQYF	TGTGCCAGCAGTGAAGCACCAGGTGGGTCAACCTACGAGCAGTACTTC
TRBV5-1	TRBJ2-4	.	.	CASSPHGGIQYF	TGCGCCAGCAGCCCCCACGGGGGCATTCAGTACTTC
TRBV6-5	TRBJ1-5	.	TRBD1	CASRMDRGTGQPQHF	TGTGCCAGCAGAATGGACAGGGGAACGGGTCAGCCCCAGCATTTT
TRBV7-2	TRBJ1-1	once	.	CASSYTGTPTEAFF	TGTGCCAGCAGTTACACAGGGACCCCAACTGAAGCTTTCTTT
TRBV12-3/TRBV12-4	TRBJ2-5	.	.	CASTIGSGKTQYF	TGTGCCAGCACCATTGGGAGCGGAAAGACCCAGTACTTC
TRBV12-3/TRBV12-4	TRBJ1-5	.	.	CASRRTGNQPQHF	TGTGCCAGCCGGAGGACTGGCAATCAGCCCCAGCATTTT
TRBV6-5	TRBJ1-3	.	TRBD1	CAVQGARNTIYF	TGTGCCGTACAGGGGGCGCGAAACACCATATATTTT
TRBV19	TRBJ1-6	.	.	CASSMGAGDSPLHF	TGTGCCAGTAGTATGGGGGCAGGGGATTCACCCCTCCACTTT
TRBV18	TRBJ1-4	.	.	CASSPKPQGFSSNEKLFF	TGTGCCAGCTCACCAAAGCCCCAGGGATTCTCATCTAATGAAAAACTGTTTTTT
TRBV7-9	TRBJ1-5	.	.	CASSPSGGVSNQPQHF	TGTGCCAGCAGCCCGTCCGGAGGAGTTAGCAATCAGCCCCAGCATTTT
TRBV15	TRBJ1-5	.	.	CATSSYREMRNQPQHF	TGTGCCACCAGCAGTTACAGGGAAATGCGCAATCAGCCCCAGCATTTT
TRBV9	TRBJ2-3	.	TRBD2	CASSTRTSGYTDTQYF	TGTGCCAGCAGCACCCGTACTAGCGGATACACAGATACGCAGTATTTT
TRBV29-1	TRBJ2-1	once	TRBD1	CSVGLSGTGRDEQFF	TGCAGCGTGGGACTGTCCGGGACAGGGCGCGATGAGCAGTTCTTC
TRBV7-2	TRBJ2-3	.	TRBD2	CASSFLAGGPDTQYF	TGTGCCAGTTCCTTTCTAGCGGGGGGTCCTGATACGCAGTATTTT
TRBV20-1	TRBJ1-2	.	.	CSAGDTYGYTF	TGCAGTGCTGGGGACACCTATGGCTACACCTTC
TRBV2	TRBJ1-2	.	.	CASSPGRPGYTF	TGTGCCAGCAGTCCTGGCAGGCCCGGCTACACCTTC
TRBV2	TRBJ1-6	.	.	CASSDRYSPLHF	TGTGCCAGCAGTGACCGTTATTCACCCCTCCACTTT
TRBV5-5	TRBJ1-5	many	.	CASKGQGQPQHF	TGTGCCAGCAAAGGGCAGGGGCAGCCCCAGCATTTT
TRBV5-6	TRBJ1-1	.	TRBD1	CASSLAGTGGDTEAFF	TGTGCCAGCAGCTTAGCCGGGACAGGGGGTGACACTGAAGCTTTCTTT
TRBV6-5	TRBJ1-2	.	TRBD1	CASRPGQGNYGYTF	TGTGCCAGCAGGCCCGGACAGGGGAACTATGGCTACACCTTC
TRBV4-1	TRBJ2-7	.	TRBD2	CASSQDAGRGGSSYEQYF	TGCGCCAGCAGCCAAGATGCGGGTCGCGGGGGAAGCTCCTACGAGCAGTACTTC
TRBV10-3	TRBJ2-7	.	TRBD1	CAIRVTGAGKDEQYF	TGTGCCATCAGGGTGACAGGGGCCGGGAAGGACGAGCAGTACTTC
TRBV6-5	TRBJ1-5	.	.	CASTIQEDNQPQHF	TGTGCCAGCACTATACAGGAAGACAATCAGCCCCAGCATTTT
TRBV12-5	TRBJ1-3	.	TRBD1	CASATTGWGNTIYF	TGTGCTAGTGCTACGACAGGGTGGGGAAACACCATATATTTT
TRBV5-1	TRBJ1-1	.	TRBD1	CASSLTGANTEAFF	TGCGCCAGCAGCCTGACAGGGGCGAACACTGAAGCTTTCTTT
TRBV5-1	TRBJ1-4	once	.	CASSLARAGANEKLFF	TGCGCCAGCAGCTTGGCCAGGGCAGGGGCTAATGAAAAACTGTTTTTT
TRBV28	TRBJ1-1	.	TRBD1	CASNPGGQGGSEAFF	TGTGCCAGCAACCCCGGGGGACAGGGTGGATCAGAAGCTTTCTTT
TRBV7-3	TRBJ1-1	once	.	CASSLNPVTEAFF	TGTGCCAGCAGCTTAAATCCGGTAACTGAAGCTTTCTTT
TRBV9	TRBJ1-2	.	TRBD1	CASSVGWPTGDGYTF	TGTGCCAGCAGCGTAGGTTGGCCGACAGGGGACGGCTACACCTTC
TRBV5-4	TRBJ1-1	.	.	CASSLPLGDTEAFF	TGTGCCAGCAGCTTGCCCTTAGGGGACACTGAAGCTTTCTTT
TRBV11-2	TRBJ1-1	.	.	CASSLVGKGLGTEAFF	TGTGCCAGCAGCTTAGTGGGTAAGGGGCTGGGCACTGAAGCTTTCTTT
TRBV2	TRBJ2-3	.	TRBD2	CASSREGASTDTQYF	TGTGCCAGCAGTCGGGAGGGTGCTAGCACAGATACGCAGTATTTT
TRBV18	TRBJ2-3	.	.	CASSPLTSSGPDTQYF	TGTGCCAGCTCACCGCTGACTAGTTCGGGGCCAGATACGCAGTATTTT
TRBV5-5	TRBJ2-5	.	TRBD2	CASSLQRGPWETQYF	TGTGCCAGCAGCTTGCAGCGGGGGCCCTGGGAGACCCAGTACTTC
TRBV12-3/TRBV12-4	TRBJ1-6	.	.	CASRQGADSPLHF	TGTGCCAGCAGACAGGGAGCAGATTCACCCCTCCACTTT
TRBV10-3	TRBJ2-7	.	.	CAISESGGVALREQYF	TGTGCCATCAGTGAGTCGGGCGGGGTGGCCCTGCGAGAGCAGTACTTC
TRBV6-2/TRBV6-3	TRBJ1-1	.	.	CASSTSGEGLRAAFF	TGTGCCAGCAGTACAAGCGGGGAGGGGCTGCGCGCGGCTTTCTTT
TRBV7-3	TRBJ2-2	.	TRBD2	CASSLGGRETGELFF	TGTGCCAGCAGCTTAGGCGGGCGGGAGACCGGGGAGCTGTTTTTT
TRBV5-8	TRBJ1-5	once	.	CASKWGGNQPQHF	TGTGCCAGTAAATGGGGAGGCAATCAGCCCCAGCATTTT
TRBV27	TRBJ2-1	few	TRBD1	CAKPPGQGYDEQFF	TGTGCCAAACCCCCGGGACAGGGGTACGATGAGCAGTTCTTC
TRBV19	TRBJ1-5	many	.	CASSTRGGIHSNQPQHF	TGTGCCAGTAGTACTAGAGGGGGTATACATAGCAATCAGCCCCAGCATTTT
TRBV6-6	TRBJ1-6	.	TRBD1	CASSQQGAPTNNSPLHF	TGTGCCAGCAGTCAACAGGGGGCGCCGACCAATAATTCACCCCTCCACTTT
TRBV15	TRBJ1-5	.	.	CATSRDQVRNNQPQHF	TGTGCCACCAGCAGAGATCAGGTCAGAAACAATCAGCCCCAGCATTTT
TRBV7-9	TRBJ1-2	.	.	CASSLSGRLHGYTF	TGTGCCAGCAGCTTAAGTGGGAGGCTCCATGGCTACACCTTC
TRBV7-2	TRBJ1-5	.	.	CASSPSLRGNQPQHF	TGTGCCAGCAGCCCCTCACTGAGGGGCAATCAGCCCCAGCATTTT
TRBV6-2/TRBV6-3	TRBJ1-5	few	.	CASSYEGPRPQHF	TGTGCCAGCAGTTACGAGGGCCCTCGGCCCCAGCATTTT
TRBV9	TRBJ2-3	.	.	CASSASTDTQYF	TGTGCCAGCAGCGCGTCCACAGATACGCAGTATTTT
TRBV19	TRBJ1-2	once	TRBD1	CASEPGGETTSGYTF	TGTGCCAGCGAACCAGGGGGCGAAACAACGTCTGGCTACACCTTC
TRBV21-1	TRBJ1-5	few	.	CASSKPPTGNRQPQHF	TGTGCCAGCAGCAAGCCCCCGACAGGGAACCGTCAGCCCCAGCATTTT
TRBV3-1/TRBV3-2	TRBJ1-2	.	.	CASSQDIKTVLFTF	TGTGCCAGCAGCCAAGATATTAAGACAGTGCTATTCACCTTC
TRBV27	TRBJ1-1	.	TRBD1	CASSLDRVNTEAFF	TGTGCCAGCAGTCTCGACAGGGTGAACACTGAAGCTTTCTTT
TRBV18	TRBJ1-5	.	TRBD1	CASSPGTGVYNQPQHF	TGTGCCAGCTCACCAGGTACAGGGGTTTACAATCAGCCCCAGCATTTT
TRBV7-9	TRBJ1-2	.	.	CASSSPGTRAYTF	TGTGCCAGCAGCTCACCGGGAACCCGGGCCTACACCTTC
TRBV9	TRBJ1-1	once	.	CASSRGVEAFF	TGTGCCAGCAGCCGCGGAGTTGAAGCTTTCTTT
TRBV19	TRBJ1-1	few	.	CASSPTGVTEAFF	TGTGCCAGTAGCCCGACGGGGGTTACTGAAGCTTTCTTT
TRBV28	TRBJ1-2	.	.	CASRFPTRLAGYTF	TGTGCCAGCAGGTTCCCGACCAGACTAGCTGGCTACACCTTC